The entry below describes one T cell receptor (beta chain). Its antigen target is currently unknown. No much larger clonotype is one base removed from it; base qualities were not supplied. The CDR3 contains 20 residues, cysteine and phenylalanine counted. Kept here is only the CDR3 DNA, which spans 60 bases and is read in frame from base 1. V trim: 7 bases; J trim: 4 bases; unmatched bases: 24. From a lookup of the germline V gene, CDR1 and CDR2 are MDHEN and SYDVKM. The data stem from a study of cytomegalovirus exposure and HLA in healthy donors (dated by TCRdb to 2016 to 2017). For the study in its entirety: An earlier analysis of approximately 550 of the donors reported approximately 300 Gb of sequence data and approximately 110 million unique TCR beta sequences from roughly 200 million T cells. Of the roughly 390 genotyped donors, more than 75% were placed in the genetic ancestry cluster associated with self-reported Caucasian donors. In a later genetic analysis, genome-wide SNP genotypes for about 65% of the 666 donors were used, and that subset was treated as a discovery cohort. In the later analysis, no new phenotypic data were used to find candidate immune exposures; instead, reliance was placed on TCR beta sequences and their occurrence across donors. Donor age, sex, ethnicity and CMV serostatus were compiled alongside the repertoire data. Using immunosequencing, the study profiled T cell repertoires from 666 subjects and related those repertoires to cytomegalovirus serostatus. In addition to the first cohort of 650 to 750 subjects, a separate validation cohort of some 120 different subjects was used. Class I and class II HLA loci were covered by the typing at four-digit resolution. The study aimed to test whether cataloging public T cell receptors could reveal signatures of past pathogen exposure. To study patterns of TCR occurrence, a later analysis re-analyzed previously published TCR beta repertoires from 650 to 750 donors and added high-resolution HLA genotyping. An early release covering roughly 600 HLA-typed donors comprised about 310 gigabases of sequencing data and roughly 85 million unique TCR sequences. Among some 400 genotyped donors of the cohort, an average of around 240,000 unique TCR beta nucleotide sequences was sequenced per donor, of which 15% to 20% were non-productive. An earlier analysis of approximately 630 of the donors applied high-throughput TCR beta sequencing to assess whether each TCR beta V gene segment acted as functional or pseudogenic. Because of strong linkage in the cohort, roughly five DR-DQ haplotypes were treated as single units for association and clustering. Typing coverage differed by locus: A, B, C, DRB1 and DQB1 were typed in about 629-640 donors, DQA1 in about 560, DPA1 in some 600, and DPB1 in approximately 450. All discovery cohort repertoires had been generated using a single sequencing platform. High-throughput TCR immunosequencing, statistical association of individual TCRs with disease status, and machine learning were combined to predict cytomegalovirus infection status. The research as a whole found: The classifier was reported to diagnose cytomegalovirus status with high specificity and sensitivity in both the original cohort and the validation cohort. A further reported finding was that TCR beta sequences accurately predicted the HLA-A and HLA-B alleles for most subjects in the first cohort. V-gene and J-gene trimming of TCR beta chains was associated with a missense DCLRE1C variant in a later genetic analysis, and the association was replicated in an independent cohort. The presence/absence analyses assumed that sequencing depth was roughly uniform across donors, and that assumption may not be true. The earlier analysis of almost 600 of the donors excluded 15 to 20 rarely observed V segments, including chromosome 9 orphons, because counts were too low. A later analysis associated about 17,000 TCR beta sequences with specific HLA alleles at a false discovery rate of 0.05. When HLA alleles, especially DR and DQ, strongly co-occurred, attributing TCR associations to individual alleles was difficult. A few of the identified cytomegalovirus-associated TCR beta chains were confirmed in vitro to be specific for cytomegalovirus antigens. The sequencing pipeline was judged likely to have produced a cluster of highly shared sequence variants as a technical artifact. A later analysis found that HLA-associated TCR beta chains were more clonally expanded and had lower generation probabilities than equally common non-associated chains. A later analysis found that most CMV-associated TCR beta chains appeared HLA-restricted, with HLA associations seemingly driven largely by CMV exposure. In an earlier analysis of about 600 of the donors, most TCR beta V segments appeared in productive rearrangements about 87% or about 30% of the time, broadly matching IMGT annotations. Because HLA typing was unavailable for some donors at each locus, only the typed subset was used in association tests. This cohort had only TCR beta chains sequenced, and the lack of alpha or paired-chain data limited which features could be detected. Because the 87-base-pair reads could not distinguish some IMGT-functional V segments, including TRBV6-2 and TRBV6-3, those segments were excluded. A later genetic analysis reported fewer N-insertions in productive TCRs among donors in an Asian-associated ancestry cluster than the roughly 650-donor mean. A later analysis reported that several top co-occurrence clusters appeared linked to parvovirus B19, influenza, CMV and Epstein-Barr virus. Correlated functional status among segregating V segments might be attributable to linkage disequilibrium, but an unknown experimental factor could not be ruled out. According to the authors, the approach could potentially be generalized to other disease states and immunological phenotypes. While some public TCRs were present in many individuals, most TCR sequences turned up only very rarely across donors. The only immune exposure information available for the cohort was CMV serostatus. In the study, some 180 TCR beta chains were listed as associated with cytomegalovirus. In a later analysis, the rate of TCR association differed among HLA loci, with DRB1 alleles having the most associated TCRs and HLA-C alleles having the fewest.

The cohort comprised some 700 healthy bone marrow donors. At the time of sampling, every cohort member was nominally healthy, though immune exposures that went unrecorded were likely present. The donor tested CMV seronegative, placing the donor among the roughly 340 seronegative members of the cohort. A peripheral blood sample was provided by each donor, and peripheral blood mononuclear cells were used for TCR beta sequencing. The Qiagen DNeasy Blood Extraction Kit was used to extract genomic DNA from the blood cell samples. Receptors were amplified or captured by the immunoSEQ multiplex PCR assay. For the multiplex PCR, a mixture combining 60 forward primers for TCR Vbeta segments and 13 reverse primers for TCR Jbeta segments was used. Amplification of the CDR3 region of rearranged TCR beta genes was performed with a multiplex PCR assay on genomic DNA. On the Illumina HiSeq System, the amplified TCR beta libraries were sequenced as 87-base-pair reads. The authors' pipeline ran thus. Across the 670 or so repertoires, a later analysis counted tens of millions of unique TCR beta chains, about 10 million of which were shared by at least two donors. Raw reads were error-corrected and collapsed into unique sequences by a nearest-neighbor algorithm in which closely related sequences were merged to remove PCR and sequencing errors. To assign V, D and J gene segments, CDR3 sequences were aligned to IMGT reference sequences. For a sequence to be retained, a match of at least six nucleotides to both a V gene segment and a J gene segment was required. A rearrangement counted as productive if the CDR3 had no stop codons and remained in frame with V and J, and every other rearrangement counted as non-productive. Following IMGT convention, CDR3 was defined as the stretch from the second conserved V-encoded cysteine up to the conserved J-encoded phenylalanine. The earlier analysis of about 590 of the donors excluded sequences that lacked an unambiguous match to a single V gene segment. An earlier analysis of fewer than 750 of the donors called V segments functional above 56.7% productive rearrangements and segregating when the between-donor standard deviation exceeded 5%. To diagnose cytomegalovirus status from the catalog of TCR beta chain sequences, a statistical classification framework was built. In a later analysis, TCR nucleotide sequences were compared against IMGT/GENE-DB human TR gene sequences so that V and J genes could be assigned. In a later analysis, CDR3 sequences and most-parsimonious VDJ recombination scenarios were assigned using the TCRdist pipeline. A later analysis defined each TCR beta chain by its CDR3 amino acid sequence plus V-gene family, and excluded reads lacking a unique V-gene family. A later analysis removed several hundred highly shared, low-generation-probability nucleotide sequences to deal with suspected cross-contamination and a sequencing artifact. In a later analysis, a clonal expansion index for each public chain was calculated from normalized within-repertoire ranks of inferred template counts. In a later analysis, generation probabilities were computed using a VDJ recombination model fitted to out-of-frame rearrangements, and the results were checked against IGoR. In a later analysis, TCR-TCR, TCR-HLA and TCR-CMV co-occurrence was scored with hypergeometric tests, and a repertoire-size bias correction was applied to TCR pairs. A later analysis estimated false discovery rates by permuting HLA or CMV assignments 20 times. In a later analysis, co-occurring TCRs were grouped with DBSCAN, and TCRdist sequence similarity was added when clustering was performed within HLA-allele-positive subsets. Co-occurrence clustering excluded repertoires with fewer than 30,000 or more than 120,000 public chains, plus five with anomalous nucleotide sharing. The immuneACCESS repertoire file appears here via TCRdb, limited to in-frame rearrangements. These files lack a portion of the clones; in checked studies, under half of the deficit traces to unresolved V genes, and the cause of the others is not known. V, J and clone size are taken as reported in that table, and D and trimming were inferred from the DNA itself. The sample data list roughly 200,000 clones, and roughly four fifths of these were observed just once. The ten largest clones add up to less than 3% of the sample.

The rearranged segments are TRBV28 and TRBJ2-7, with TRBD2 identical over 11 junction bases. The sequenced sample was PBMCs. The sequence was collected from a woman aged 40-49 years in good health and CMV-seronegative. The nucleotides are TGTGCCAGCACCCCCGGGTGGGGGGAATATAGCGGGAGGGGAGCATACGAGCAGTACTTC. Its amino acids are CASTPGWGEYSGRGAYEQYF.